This T cell receptor (beta chain) was retrieved from a study of OX40 agonist ivuxolimab in advanced cancers. Overall study: Treatment of patients was with ivuxolimab, an agonistic anti-OX40 (CD134) antibody. Eligibility rules accepted prior anti-PD-1, anti-PD-L1 or anti-CTLA-4 therapy, and around 40% had some. Findings and limits, study-wide: Clones of CD4+ and CD8+ blood T cells grew by week 6 at doses of 0.1 to 3.0 mg/kg.

Clones were sequenced by immunoSEQ multiplex PCR, and TCRdb holds only the in-frame ones, with some missing. The sample records under 65,000 clones, approximately 90% being singletons. Anyone with autoimmune disease history or systemic immunosuppression was excluded. This clone was detected a few times. Its antigen is undetermined. The receptor comes from an adult with an advanced solid tumor such as melanoma, head and neck, liver or kidney cancer. The source was CD4+ or CD8+ T cells sorted from blood, collected in a trial of the OX40 agonist ivuxolimab.

The CDR3 here is CASSPTGLSNQPQHF. CDR3 in DNA: TGTGCCAGCAGCCCGACAGGCCTCTCCAATCAGCCCCAGCATTTT. This chain uses TRBV6-1 with TRBJ1-5; a possible D gene is TRBD1 (6 bases). V lost 6 bases and J 3 bases, leaving 15 bases between the germline ends. This CDR3 has 15 amino acids. The V gene's germline CDR1 is MNHNS and CDR2 SASEGT.